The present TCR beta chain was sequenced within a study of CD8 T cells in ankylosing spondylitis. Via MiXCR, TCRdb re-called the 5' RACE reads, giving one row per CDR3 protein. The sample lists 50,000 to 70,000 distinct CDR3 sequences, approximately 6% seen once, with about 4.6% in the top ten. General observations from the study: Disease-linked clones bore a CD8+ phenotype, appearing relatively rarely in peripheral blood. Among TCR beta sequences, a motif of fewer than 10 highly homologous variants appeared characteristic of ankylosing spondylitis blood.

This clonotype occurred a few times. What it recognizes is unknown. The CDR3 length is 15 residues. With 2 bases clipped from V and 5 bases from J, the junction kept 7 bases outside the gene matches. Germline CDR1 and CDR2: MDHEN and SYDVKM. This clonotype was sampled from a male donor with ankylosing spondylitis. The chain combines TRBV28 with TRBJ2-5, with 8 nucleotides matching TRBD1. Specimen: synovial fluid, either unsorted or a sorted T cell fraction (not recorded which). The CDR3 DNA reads TGTGCCAGCAGTTTAAACAGGGGGATGTATGAGACCCAGTACTTC. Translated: CASSLNRGMYETQYF.